One sample yielded the 29 T cell receptor beta chains listed below, sequenced in a study of blood T cell repertoires in COVID-19. Profiled with immunoSEQ multiplex PCR; TCRdb holds only in-frame clones, not every one. The profile shows 250,000 to 350,000 clones, roughly 85% of them singletons. Sample: PBMCs or T cells enriched from blood (not recorded which). The receptors come from a woman between 50 and 59 years old who had recovered from COVID-19.

V gene TRBV30 combines with J gene TRBJ2-2, with 8 bases lining up with TRBD1. Germline-derived CDR1 and CDR2 are GTSNPN and SVGIG (reference sequence). There are 14 residues in the CDR3. With V trimmed by 8 bases and J by 6 bases, 11 bases remained unmatched. CDR3 coding DNA: TGTGCCCGAGGACAGGGAAAAGTTCCCGGGGAGCTGTTTTTT. This sequence encodes CARGQGKVPGELFF.

The chain uses TRBV3-1 (or the pseudogene TRBV3-2) and TRBJ2-3, with TRBD1 identical over 10 bases. V shed 1 base and J 5 bases; nucleotides not matched to a gene: 6. The germline gives CDR1 LGHDT, CDR2 YNNKEL (reference sequence). The CDR3 consists of 16 residues. CDR3 nucleotide sequence: TGTGCCAGCAGCCAAGGTGTGGGACAGGGGAGAGATACGCAGTATTTT. This encodes CASSQGVGQGRDTQYF.

The chain is built from TRBV4-2 and TRBJ1-5; a weak D match, TRBD1 (6 bases). V was pared by 6 bases and J by 4 bases, with 13 bases between. CDR1 LGHNA and CDR2 YNFKEQ come from the germline V gene. This CDR3 has 14 amino acids. CDR3 sequence (DNA): TGTGCCAGCAGTCTAGGACAGCCTAATCAGCCCCAGCATTTT. Translation: CASSLGQPNQPQHF.

The chain uses TRBV6-4 and TRBJ2-2; TRBD2 might be the D (5 bases). The CDR3 has 14 amino acids. The germline CDR1 and CDR2 sequences are MRHNA and SNTAGT. Trimming stripped 6 bases from V and 8 bases from J, with 16 bases between. CDR3 in DNA: TGTGCCAGCAGCCCTCGACTGGAGGCTGGGGAGCTGTTTTTT. Translation: CASSPRLEAGELFF.

The V call is TRBV5-5, the J call TRBJ1-2; possible D gene TRBD1, 6 bases. Germline V CDR1 and CDR2: SGHKS, YYEKEE (reference sequence). V gave up 4 bases and J gave up 4 bases, with 11 bases separating them. The CDR3 length is 13 residues. The CDR3: CASSPRDTYGYTF. The CDR3 nucleotides read TGTGCCAGCAGCCCACGGGACACCTATGGCTACACCTTC.

The V call is TRBV30, the J call TRBJ1-6, with 8 bases that match TRBD1. Germline CDR1 is GTSNPN and CDR2 is SVGIG (reference sequence). The trim removed 5 bases at V and 7 bases at J, leaving 7 bases unmatched. This CDR3 comprises 14 residues. CDR3 loop: CAWGQGAENSPLHF. CDR3 DNA: TGTGCCTGGGGGCAGGGGGCTGAAAATTCACCCCTCCACTTT. Complete variable domain (other parts from reference TRBV30 and TRBJ1-6): SQTIHQWPATLVQPVGSPLSLECTVEGTSNPNLYWYRQAAGRGLQLLFYSVGIGQISSEVPQNLSASRPQDRQFILSSKKLLLSDSGFYLCAWGQGAENSPLHFGNGTRLTVT.

This clone showed up just once. CDR3 sequence reads: CAWSVRWDSLSVETQYF. The CDR3 DNA reads TGTGCCTGGAGTGTTCGCTGGGACAGTCTGAGTGTGGAGACCCAGTACTTC. The V gene is TRBV30, the J gene TRBJ2-5; TRBD1 agrees at 7 bases. V trimming: 0 bases; J trimming: 5 bases; junction bases outside the gene matches: 15. Germline CDR1 GTSNPN, CDR2 SVGIG (reference sequence). The CDR3 contains 17 residues. The variable domain in full, with the rest retrieved from reference TRBV30 and TRBJ2-5, is SQTIHQWPATLVQPVGSPLSLECTVEGTSNPNLYWYRQAAGRGLQLLFYSVGIGQISSEVPQNLSASRPQDRQFILSSKKLLLSDSGFYLCAWSVRWDSLSVETQYFGPGTRLLVL.

The genes are TRBV6-5 and TRBJ2-7, with TRBD1 matching over 9 bases. In germline, CDR1 is MNHEY, CDR2 SVGAGI. The CDR3 is made up of 14 amino acids. The J segment lost 3 bases and the V segment lost 7 bases, leaving 7 bases of the junction unmatched. For the CDR3, the DNA is TGTGCCAGCAAGTCGGACAGGGGCCTCTACGAGCAGTACTTC. It is translated as CASKSDRGLYEQYF.

This clone was counted once. CDR3 in amino acids: CASSLRQAYGELFF. The CDR3 DNA reads TGTGCCAGCAGCCTCCGACAGGCCTACGGGGAGCTGTTTTTT. The J gene is TRBJ2-2, the V gene TRBV9, with a tentative D call TRBD1 (6 bases). Trimming removed 4 bases at V and 7 bases at J, with 14 bases between. This CDR3 contains 14 residues. Germline lookup yields CDR1 SGDLS and CDR2 YYNGEE.

In DNA form, the CDR3 reads TGTGCCAGCAGCGCGACAGGATCCTACGAGCAGTACTTC. The encoded protein is CASSATGSYEQYF. The chain is built from TRBV3-1 (or the pseudogene TRBV3-2) and TRBJ2-7; tentatively, D is TRBD1 (6 bases). The CDR3 sequence is 13 residues long. The V end was cut by 5 bases, the J end by 1 base, with 9 bases between. Germline V CDR1 and CDR2: LGHDT, YNNKEL (reference sequence).

CDR3 protein: CASSQGQGLNTEAFF. The DNA of the CDR3 is TGCGCCAGCAGCCAAGGACAGGGCCTGAACACTGAAGCTTTCTTT. This chain connects TRBV4-3 to TRBJ1-1; 7 bases align to TRBD1. Trimming took 1 base from V and 0 from J; bases not matched to a gene: 2. CDR3 length: 15 residues. Germline CDR1 is LGHNA and CDR2 is YSLEER.

CDR3: CAIGTGNYGYTF. CDR3 in DNA: TGTGCCATAGGAACAGGGAACTATGGCTACACCTTC. V and J are TRBV10-3 and TRBJ1-2, with D perhaps TRBD1 (6 bases). Germline CDR1 ENHRY, CDR2 SYGVKD. This CDR3 has 12 amino acids. Trimming shortened V by 9 bases and J by 2 bases, and 10 bases separated the two germline ends.

This rearrangement joins TRBV6-5 to TRBJ1-2; D is undetermined. This CDR3 is built from 14 residues. V lost 6 bases, J lost 4 bases, and 15 bases lay in between. Germline V gene data show CDR1 as MNHEY and CDR2 as SVGAGI. The CDR3: CASRPLSLGYGYTF. In DNA form, the CDR3 reads TGTGCCAGCAGACCCTTAAGCCTCGGCTATGGCTACACCTTC.

The chain carries TRBV7-2 and TRBJ2-7; D might be TRBD1 (6 bases). This CDR3 has 15 amino acids. Germline V gene sequence: CDR1 SGHTA, CDR2 FQGNSA. The V end was cut by 5 bases, the J end by 0 bases, with 14 bases between. This CDR3 is CASSPDRPGSYEQYF. Here the CDR3 DNA reads TGTGCCAGCAGCCCGGACAGACCAGGCTCCTACGAGCAGTACTTC.

With respect to this clone: Other DNA sequences from this sample encode an identical CDR3 as well. This chain links TRBV9 with TRBJ2-5, with 14 positions matching TRBD2. Germline CDR1 and CDR2: SGDLS and YYNGEE. The CDR3 contains 16 residues. V shed 3 bases, J shed 5 bases, and the junction held 6 bases outside the gene matches. The CDR3 nucleotides are TGTGCCAGCAGCGGACTAGCGGGAGGGCCCCAGGAGACCCAGTACTTC. It yields the protein CASSGLAGGPQETQYF.

The rearrangement links TRBV9 to TRBJ1-3, with a possible D match to TRBD1 (5 bases). Trimming shortened V by 0 bases and J by 2 bases, and 18 bases separated the two germline ends. This CDR3 has 18 amino acids. Germline V gene sequence: CDR1 SGDLS, CDR2 YYNGEE. The CDR3 here is CASSVDPLEADTGNTIYF. The CDR3 nucleotides read TGTGCCAGCAGCGTAGACCCCCTAGAGGCGGACACTGGAAACACCATATATTTT. Looking up the rest from reference TRBV9 and TRBJ1-3 gives the full variable domain: DSGVTQTPKHLITATGQRVTLRCSPRSGDLSVYWYQQSLDQGLQFLIQYYNGEERAKGNILERFSAQQFPDLHSELNLSSLELGDSALYFCASSVDPLEADTGNTIYFGEGSWLTVV.

CDR3 protein: CASSSTGTSGRNEQFF. In nucleotides, the CDR3 is TGTGCCAGCAGTTCCACAGGGACTAGCGGGAGGAATGAGCAGTTCTTC. This sequence joins TRBV27 and TRBJ2-1; 15 bases agree with TRBD2. CDR3 length: 16 amino acids. In germline, CDR1 is MNHEY, CDR2 SMNVEV (reference sequence). V was clipped by 4 bases and J by 7 bases; unmatched bases: 5.

This clone was detected only a few times. V and J are TRBV5-4 and TRBJ1-2; TRBD1 matches 10 bases. With V trimmed by 10 bases and J by 6 bases, 9 bases remained unmatched. The CDR3 extends over 13 amino acids. Germline V gene lookup returns CDR1 SGHNT and CDR2 YYREEE (reference sequence). Here the CDR3 reads CAGARQGAHGYTF. CDR3 coding DNA: TGTGCCGGGGCGCGACAGGGGGCGCATGGCTACACCTTC.

The V gene is TRBV27, the J gene TRBJ1-4, with TRBD1 matching 7 bases. The CDR3 consists of 13 residues. In germline, CDR1 is MNHEY, CDR2 SMNVEV (reference sequence). V was pared by 3 bases and J by 8 bases, with 3 bases of the junction left unmatched. The CDR3 reads CASSFRQGEKLFF. The CDR3 region has the DNA TGTGCCAGCAGTTTTCGACAGGGCGAAAAACTGTTTTTT.

The rearrangement uses TRBV5-8 and TRBJ2-7, with D possibly being TRBD1 (7 bases). The V and J ends lost 4 bases and 2 bases respectively, with 10 bases between them. Germline V CDR1 and CDR2: SGHTS, YDEGEE. The CDR3 is 13 residues long. CDR3 nucleotide sequence: TGTGCCAGCAGCGGGGGGACAGCCTACGAGCAGTACTTC. Its protein is CASSGGTAYEQYF. The full variable domain, in which reference TRBV5-8 and TRBJ2-7 provide the parts outside the CDR3, is EAGVTQSPTHLIKTRGQQATLRCSPISGHTSVYWYQQALGLGLQFLLWYDEGEERNRGNFPPRFSGRQFPNYSSELNVNALELEDSALYLCASSGGTAYEQYFGPGTRLTVT.

The chain combines TRBV27 with TRBJ2-3, with 9 bases aligning to TRBD2. The V and J ends lost 5 bases and 11 bases, in that order; junction bases with no gene match: 17. The CDR3 is made up of 16 amino acids. CDR1 is MNHEY, CDR2 SMNVEV, per germline (reference sequence). DNA for the CDR3: TGTGCCAGCAGTCCCCTAATTAGCGGGGGAATCCGGGAGCAGTATTTT. It translates to CASSPLISGGIREQYF.

CDR3 amino acids: CASSGQGIGGELFF. CDR3 nucleotides: TGTGCCAGCAGCGGACAGGGCATTGGCGGGGAGCTGTTTTTT. This chain uses TRBV4-2 with TRBJ2-2; 8 positions agree with TRBD1. There are 14 residues in the CDR3. With 5 bases clipped from V and 7 bases from J, the junction kept 6 bases outside the gene matches. Germline V gene lookup returns CDR1 LGHNA and CDR2 YNFKEQ.

The chain recombines TRBV7-8 with TRBJ1-2, with D tentatively TRBD1 (5 bases). Trimming left V 7 bases short and J 7 bases short, with 19 bases between. CDR1 and CDR2 from the germline V gene are SGHVS and FQNEAQ. The CDR3 is made up of 14 amino acids. The CDR3 DNA reads as TGTGCCAGCAACGATGACAGTACACGATCTGGCTACACCTTC. This sequence encodes CASNDDSTRSGYTF.

The chain recombines TRBV19 with TRBJ1-1, with D maybe TRBD1 (5 bases). The germline gives CDR1 LNHDA, CDR2 SQIVND (reference sequence). Trimming cost V 6 bases and J 4 bases, with 9 bases left between them. CDR3 length: 12 residues. The CDR3 region has the DNA TGTGCCAGTAGCGGGAGGGGCACTGAAGCTTTCTTT. This sequence encodes CASSGRGTEAFF. Combining the CDR3 with reference TRBV19 and TRBJ1-1 gives the whole variable domain DGGITQSPKYLFRKEGQNVTLSCEQNLNHDAMYWYRQDPGQGLRLIYYSQIVNDFQKGDIAEGYSVSREKKESFPLTVTSAQKNPTAFYLCASSGRGTEAFFGQGTRLTVV.

The CDR3 region has the DNA TGCGCCAGCAGCCAAGAGAGTGACGGGGCCTACGAGCAGTACTTC. Protein product: CASSQESDGAYEQYF. The genes are TRBV4-3 and TRBJ2-7; a possible D gene is TRBD2 (5 bases). The germline V gene encodes CDR1 LGHNA and CDR2 YSLEER. The germline V and J ends were trimmed by 0 bases and 2 bases, with 11 bases remaining between them. CDR3 length equals 15 residues.

The chain recombines TRBV21-1 with TRBJ2-7; TRBD1, the D gene given by the table, was not confirmed from the DNA. TRBV21-1 is tagged as a pseudogene. CDR3 length: 16 amino acids. The DNA of the CDR3 is TGTGCCAGCAGTCATCTCCGGACATTAGCTTCCTACGAGCAGTACTTC. Amino acid sequence: CASSHLRTLASYEQYF.

This clone was seen a few times. This chain connects TRBV5-1 to TRBJ2-7; D ambiguous. With 4 bases removed from V and 0 bases from J, the gap between germline ends came to 5 bases. Per germline, CDR1 SGHRS and CDR2 YFSETQ. The CDR3 contains 12 residues. CDR3 sequence: CASSESSYEQYF. The CDR3 DNA is TGCGCCAGCAGCGAGAGCTCCTACGAGCAGTACTTC.

This clone is a singleton in its sample. The V call is TRBV3-1 (or the pseudogene TRBV3-2), the J call TRBJ1-1; D perhaps matches TRBD1 (6 bases). V was trimmed by 1 base and J by 4 bases, leaving 16 bases between them. Germline lookup yields CDR1 LGHDT and CDR2 YNNKEL (reference sequence). This CDR3 contains 16 residues. As DNA, the CDR3 is TGTGCCAGCAGCCAAGCCTATAGCAGGGGCATCACTGAAGCTTTCTTT. Amino acids: CASSQAYSRGITEAFF.

The V call is TRBV11-3, the J call TRBJ2-1; no reliable D call. Trimming shortened V by 4 bases and J by 8 bases, and 6 bases separated the two germline ends. CDR3 length equals 11 residues. Germline V gene lookup returns CDR1 SGHNT and CDR2 YENEEA. CDR3: CASSSAHEQFF. DNA for the CDR3: TGTGCCAGCAGCTCAGCGCATGAGCAGTTCTTC.